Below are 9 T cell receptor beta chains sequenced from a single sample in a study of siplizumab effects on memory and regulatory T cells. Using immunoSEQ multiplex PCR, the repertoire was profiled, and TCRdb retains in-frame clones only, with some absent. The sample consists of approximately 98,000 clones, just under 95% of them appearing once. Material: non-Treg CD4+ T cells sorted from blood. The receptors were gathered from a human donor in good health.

CDR3 in amino acids: CASSLTVNSPLHF. CDR3 DNA sequence: TGTGCCAGCAGTTTAACAGTAAATTCACCCCTCCACTTT. V is TRBV27 and J is TRBJ1-6; D gene uncertain. Looked up from germline, CDR1 is MNHEY and CDR2 is SMNVEV (reference sequence). The CDR3 loop spans 13 amino acids. Trimming cost V 2 bases and J 7 bases, with 6 bases left between them.

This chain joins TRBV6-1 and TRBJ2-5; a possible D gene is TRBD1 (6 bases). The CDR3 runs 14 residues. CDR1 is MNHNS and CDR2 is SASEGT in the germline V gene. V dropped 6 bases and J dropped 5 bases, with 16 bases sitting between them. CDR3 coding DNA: TGTGCCAGCAGAGGGACACGACCCGGGGAGACCCAGTACTTC. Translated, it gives CASRGTRPGETQYF.

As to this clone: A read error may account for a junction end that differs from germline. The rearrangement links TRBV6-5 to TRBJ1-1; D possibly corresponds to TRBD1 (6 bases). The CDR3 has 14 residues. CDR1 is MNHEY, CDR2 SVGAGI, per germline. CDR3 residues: CAISPGGGNTEAFF. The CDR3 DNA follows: TGTGCCATCAGTCCCGGAGGGGGGAACACTGAAGCTTTCTTT.

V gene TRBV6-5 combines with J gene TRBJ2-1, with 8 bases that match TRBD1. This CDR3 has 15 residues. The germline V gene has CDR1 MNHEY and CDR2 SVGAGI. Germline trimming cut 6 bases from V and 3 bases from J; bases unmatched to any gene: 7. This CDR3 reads CASSSRTGNYNEQFF. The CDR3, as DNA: TGTGCCAGCAGCTCCAGGACAGGGAACTACAATGAGCAGTTCTTC.

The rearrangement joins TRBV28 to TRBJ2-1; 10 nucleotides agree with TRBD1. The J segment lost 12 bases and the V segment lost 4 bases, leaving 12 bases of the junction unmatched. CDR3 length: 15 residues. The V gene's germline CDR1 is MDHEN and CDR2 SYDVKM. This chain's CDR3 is CASSSIGTGDFRQFF. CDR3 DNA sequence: TGTGCCAGCAGTTCTATAGGGACAGGGGATTTTAGGCAGTTCTTC.

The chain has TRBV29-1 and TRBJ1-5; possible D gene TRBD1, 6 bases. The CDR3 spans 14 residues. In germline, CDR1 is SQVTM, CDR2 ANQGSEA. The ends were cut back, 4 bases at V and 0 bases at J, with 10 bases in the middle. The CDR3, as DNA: TGCAGCGTTGTGACAGGCGGTAGCAATCAGCCCCAGCATTTT. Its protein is CSVVTGGSNQPQHF.

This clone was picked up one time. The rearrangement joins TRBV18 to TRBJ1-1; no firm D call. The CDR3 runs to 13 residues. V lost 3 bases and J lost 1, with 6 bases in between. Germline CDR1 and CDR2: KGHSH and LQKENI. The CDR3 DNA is TGTGCCAGCTCACCGTCGGGGAACACTGAAGCTTTCTTT. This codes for CASSPSGNTEAFF.

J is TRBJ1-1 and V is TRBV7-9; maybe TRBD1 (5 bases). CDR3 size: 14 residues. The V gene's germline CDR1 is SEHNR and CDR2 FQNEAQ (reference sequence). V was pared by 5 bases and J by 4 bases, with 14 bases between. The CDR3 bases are TGTGCCAGCAGCCCCCAGGGACGGTCCACTGAAGCTTTCTTT. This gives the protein CASSPQGRSTEAFF.

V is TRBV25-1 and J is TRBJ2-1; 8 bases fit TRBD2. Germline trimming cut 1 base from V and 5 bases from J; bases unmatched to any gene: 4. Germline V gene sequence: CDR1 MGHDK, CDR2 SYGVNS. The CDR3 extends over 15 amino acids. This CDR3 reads CASSESWREDNEQFF. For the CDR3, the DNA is TGTGCCAGCAGTGAATCATGGCGGGAGGACAATGAGCAGTTCTTC.